This T cell receptor (beta chain) stems from a study of CD8 T cells in Susac syndrome. Random-hexamer reverse transcription was applied to roughly 0.5 to 1 ug RNA. The amplification used immunoSEQ multiplex PCR on TCR beta CDR3; it spanned 54 Vbeta and 13 Jbeta. TCRdb independently ran MiXCR on the immunoSEQ multiplex PCR reads; one entry per CDR3 protein. Of 300,000 to 350,000 distinct CDR3 sequences in the sample, roughly 94% were seen once. Germline lookup yields CDR1 DFQATT and CDR2 SNEGSKA (reference sequence). The CDR3 extends over 16 amino acids. Trimming at V came to 0 bases and at J to 0 bases, leaving 2 bases not matched to a gene. Negative magnetic isolation gave CD8+ and CD4+ cells; FACS enriched CD8+ TEMRA.

Sequenced sample: CD4+ T cells from PBMCs. This sequence originates from a human donor with multiple sclerosis. The V gene is TRBV20-1, the J gene TRBJ2-2; TRBD1 matches 9 bases. The CDR3 nucleotides read TGCAGTGCTAGAGAGACAGGGGGTGCGAACACCGGGGAGCTGTTTTTT. This sequence encodes CSARETGGANTGELFF.